This is a list of T cell receptor beta chains from one sample in a study of T cells of healthy individuals. TCRdb processed the 5' RACE reads anew with MiXCR; each CDR3 protein has one entry. The data contain over 95,000 distinct CDR3 sequences, roughly 18% of them singletons. The receptors were sampled from a human donor in good health. Both conserved end residues are part of each CDR3. A D gene is named only where the DNA matches it firmly. Clone size, where shown, is once, few, many, or a class for clones that have expanded.

>many|TRBV18|TRBJ2-6|.
TGTGCCAGCTCACCACCGCCGATTACGAGCTCTGGGGCCAACGTCCTGACTTTC
CASSPPPITSSGANVLTF
>many|TRBV3-2|TRBJ2-2|.
TGTGCCAGCAGCCAGCACCAAGCGGGGACCGGGGAGCTGTTTTTT
CASSQHQAGTGELFF
>few|TRBV6-1|TRBJ2-5|TRBD1
TGTGCCAGTCCTGGGACAGGGGAAGAGACCCAGTACTTC
CASPGTGEETQYF
>.|TRBV24-1|TRBJ2-7|TRBD2
TGTGCCACCAGTGAGGCTAGCGGGGTTACCTACGAGCAGTACTTC
CATSEASGVTYEQYF
>few|TRBV12-3/TRBV12-4|TRBJ2-1|.
TGTGCCAGCAGTTCCCTACAGGGCAATGAGCAGTTCTTC
CASSSLQGNEQFF
>few|TRBV6-6|TRBJ2-2|.
TGTGCCAGCAGTTCAAGGGGGTACACCGGGGAGCTGTTTTTT
CASSSRGYTGELFF
>.|TRBV10-3|TRBJ2-3|TRBD2
TGTGCCATCAGTGGACGTACGACGGGGGGACCAGATACGCAGTATTTT
CAISGRTTGGPDTQYF
>.|TRBV7-2|TRBJ2-7|TRBD2
TGTGCCAGCAGCCCACTATACGGGGGGAACTCCTACGAGCAGTACTTC
CASSPLYGGNSYEQYF
>few|TRBV28|TRBJ2-3|.
TGTGCCAGCAGACCTGCTCTGACAGTTCGGCCCACAGATACGCAGTATTTT
CASRPALTVRPTDTQYF
>many|TRBV20-1|TRBJ2-7|.
TGCAGTGCTCCGGGGACCTACGAGCAGTACTTC
CSAPGTYEQYF
>.|TRBV14|TRBJ2-7|.
TGTGCCAGCAGCCTGGTCGGGGGAACTTACGAGCAGTACTTC
CASSLVGGTYEQYF
>many|TRBV6-6|TRBJ1-5|TRBD1
TGTGCCAGCGGGAACACAGGGGGTCTCAATCAGCCCCAGCATTTT
CASGNTGGLNQPQHF
>few|TRBV20-1|TRBJ1-2|.
TGCAGTGCTAGAGAAGGTGAAGAGCATGGCTACACCTTC
CSAREGEEHGYTF
>few|TRBV9|TRBJ1-2|.
TGTGCCAGCAGCGTAGCGGGGAGGTCAGGCGGCGGCTACACCTTC
CASSVAGRSGGGYTF
>few|TRBV6-5|TRBJ2-3|.
TGTGCCAGCAGCCCAGGGTTAGATACGCAGTATTTT
CASSPGLDTQYF
>.|TRBV2|TRBJ2-1|.
TGTGCCAGCAGTGTGGGTTCAAATTACAATGAGCAGTTCTTC
CASSVGSNYNEQFF
>.|TRBV20-1|TRBJ2-7|.
TGCAGTGCTAGAGATCGGGCAGGGAGCGACGAGCAGTACTTC
CSARDRAGSDEQYF
>many|TRBV7-2|TRBJ2-2|.
TGTGCCAGCAGCTTATTTAGTCGGAACACCGGGGAGCTGTTTTTT
CASSLFSRNTGELFF
>many|TRBV20-1|TRBJ1-2|TRBD1
TGCAGTGCTCGTGACAGGGGGAGCTATGGCTACACCTTC
CSARDRGSYGYTF
>many|TRBV6-1|TRBJ2-2|.
TGTGCCAGCATACGACGGGACACGAAGGACACCGGGGAGCTGTTTTTT
CASIRRDTKDTGELFF
>.|TRBV9|TRBJ1-3|.
TGTGCCAGCAGCCCCGCAGGGTTCTCTGGAAACACCATATATTTT
CASSPAGFSGNTIYF
>.|TRBV7-3|TRBJ2-3|.
TGTGCCAGCAGCTTAATTCTGGCTAGCACAGATACGCAGTATTTT
CASSLILASTDTQYF
>many|TRBV20-1|TRBJ1-2|.
TGCAGTGCTAGCATAGACTATGGCTACACCTTC
CSASIDYGYTF
>.|TRBV10-3|TRBJ2-3|.
TGTGCCATCAGTGTAGCAAGCGCCACAGATACGCAGTATTTT
CAISVASATDTQYF
>few|TRBV3-1|TRBJ1-5|.
TGTGCCAGCAGCCAAGTCCCAGGGCAGAATCAGCCCCAGCATTTT
CASSQVPGQNQPQHF
>many|TRBV5-5|TRBJ1-2|.
TGTGCCAGCAGCTTGGACAGTACCTACTATGGCTACACCTTC
CASSLDSTYYGYTF